This TCR beta chain is from a study of T cells in Graves' hyperthyroidism and ophthalmopathy. Amplification of TCR beta CDR3 regions used RNA as the template. The HTBI primer set was used in a first-round RT-PCR of the TCR CDR3. TCRdb ran MiXCR on the multiplex PCR reads and lists one entry per CDR3 protein. The sample shows a few hundred thousand distinct CDR3 sequences, around 14% of them seen only once. Orbital computed tomography, thyroid ultrasound, serum thyroxine and TRAb, and clinical symptoms together informed the diagnoses. The CDR3 loop spans 16 amino acids. Germline V gene sequence: CDR1 MNHEY, CDR2 SVGAGI. Trimming took 0 bases from V and 6 from J, leaving 17 bases between them. This clonotype was seen at least ten times.

This chain links TRBV6-5 with TRBJ1-2; D is ambiguous. This TCR derives from a woman aged 30 to 39 with Graves' hyperthyroidism that later progressed to Graves' ophthalmopathy. Sequenced sample: blood. CDR3: CASSYSSGTGRDGYTF. CDR3 in DNA: TGTGCCAGCAGTTACTCCTCCGGCACCGGCCGGGATGGCTACACCTTC.